The clone carrying this T cell receptor beta chain occurred once. The data were obtained in a study of blood T cell repertoires in COVID-19. Study background: T cells, B-cell-depleted T cells, or PBMCs supplied cDNA or gDNA.

The CDR3 is 12 residues long. Germline-derived CDR1 and CDR2 are SNHLY and FYNNEI. The germline V and J ends were trimmed by 6 bases and 1 base, with 6 bases remaining between them. In the source study's methods: Estimates of nucleated cell counts were drawn from the amplification of reference gene primers. Sequenced by immunoSEQ multiplex PCR; TCRdb stores in-frame clones only, minus some. The V and J calls and clone size come from that table; D and trimming were worked out from the DNA. Of 140,000 or so clones in the sample, around 89% are singletons; the top ten hold roughly 9.6%. V and J are TRBV2 and TRBJ1-1; D not resolved. The specimen sequenced was peripheral blood. The TCR originated in an elderly woman with acute or convalescent COVID-19. CDR3 loop: CASRAGNTEAFF. The DNA for the CDR3 is TGTGCCAGCAGGGCAGGGAACACTGAAGCTTTCTTT. The complete variable domain, with remaining parts taken from reference TRBV2 and TRBJ1-1, reads EPEVTQTPSHQVTQMGQEVILRCVPISNHLYFYWYRQILGQKVEFLVSFYNNEISEKSEIFDDQFSVERPDGSNFTLKIRSTKLEDSAMYFCASRAGNTEAFFGQGTRLTVV.